These 6 T cell receptor beta chains share one sample of origin, sequenced in a study of Ad26.COV2.S vaccination and SARS-CoV-2 variants. As to treatment: around 19 received Ad26.COV2.S at low or high dose, single or two shots; 5 received placebo; per-sample allocation not given. On day 63 after the first injection, vaccine and placebo recipients gave samples. Sequencing was performed with immunoSEQ multiplex PCR; in TCRdb, only in-frame clones are kept and a portion is missing. The sample records approximately 300,000 clones, around four fifths being singletons. The specimen was peripheral blood, collected in a trial of Ad26.COV2.S vaccine versus placebo. The receptors stem from a person aged 18 to 65 who received the Ad26.COV2.S COVID-19 vaccine or a placebo.

V usage is TRBV2 and J usage is TRBJ1-5; no definite D call. V was cut by 4 bases and J by 4 bases, with 8 bases left in between. The length of the CDR3 is 13 residues. The germline V gene encodes CDR1 SNHLY and CDR2 FYNNEI. The CDR3 DNA is TGTGCCAGCAGTGTAATGCGAAATCAGCCCCAGCATTTT. Encoded protein: CASSVMRNQPQHF.

The chain has TRBV30 and TRBJ2-3; D not certain. Trimming removed 1 base at V and 0 bases at J, with 17 bases between. CDR1 and CDR2 (germline): GTSNPN, SVGIG (reference sequence). The CDR3 length is 17 residues. The CDR3 loop is CAWSEQTYPTSTDTQYF. The CDR3 DNA reads as TGTGCCTGGAGTGAGCAGACTTATCCTACTAGCACAGATACGCAGTATTTT. The full variable domain, completed using reference TRBV30 and TRBJ2-3, is SQTIHQWPATLVQPVGSPLSLECTVEGTSNPNLYWYRQAAGRGLQLLFYSVGIGQISSEVPQNLSASRPQDRQFILSSKKLLLSDSGFYLCAWSEQTYPTSTDTQYFGPGTRLTVL.

The table lists this clone with a few counts. The chain couples TRBV5-1 to TRBJ1-1, with D uncertain. The V gene's germline CDR1 is SGHRS and CDR2 YFSETQ. The V and J ends lost 0 bases and 8 bases respectively, with 8 bases between them. This CDR3 has 12 residues. In nucleotides, the CDR3 is TGCGCCAGCAGCTTGGCCTTGGGGGAAGCTTTCTTT. Encoded protein: CASSLALGEAFF.

The rearrangement links TRBV11-3 to TRBJ2-2, with unresolved D. Germline assignment: CDR1 SGHNT and CDR2 YENEEA. The CDR3 consists of 15 residues. The V end was cut by 5 bases, the J end by 2 bases, with 12 bases between. CDR3 region: CASSPPGFNTGELFF. The CDR3 DNA reads as TGTGCCAGCAGCCCGCCCGGGTTCAACACCGGGGAGCTGTTTTTT.

The chain links TRBV28 to TRBJ1-2; possible D gene TRBD1, 5 bases. Germline lookup yields CDR1 MDHEN and CDR2 SYDVKM. The germline V and J ends were trimmed by 1 base and 6 bases, with 12 bases remaining between them. This CDR3 has 14 amino acids. The CDR3 coding sequence is TGTGCCAGCAGTTTATCGGGGGGTACGGATGGCTACACCTTC. Translating gives CASSLSGGTDGYTF.

This clone appeared a single time. This chain uses TRBV10-3 with TRBJ1-1; 9 bases match TRBD1. Germline values: CDR1 ENHRY, CDR2 SYGVKD. J lost 6 bases, V lost 5 bases, and 10 bases had no gene match. The length of the CDR3 is 15 residues. Written as DNA, the CDR3 is TGTGCCATCAGTCAACTAACAGGGGGCGCCCCTGAAGCTTTCTTT. Protein: CAISQLTGGAPEAFF.